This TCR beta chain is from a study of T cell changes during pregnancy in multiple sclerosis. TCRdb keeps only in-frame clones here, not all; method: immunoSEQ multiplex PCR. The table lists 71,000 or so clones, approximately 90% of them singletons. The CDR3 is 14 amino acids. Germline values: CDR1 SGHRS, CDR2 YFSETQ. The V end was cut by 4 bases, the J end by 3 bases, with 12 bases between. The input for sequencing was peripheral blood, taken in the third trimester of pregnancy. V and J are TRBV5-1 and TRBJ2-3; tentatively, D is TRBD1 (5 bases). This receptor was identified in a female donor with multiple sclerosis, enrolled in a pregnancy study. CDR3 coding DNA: TGCGCCAGCAGCCCCCAGGGTGGTACAGATACGCAGTATTTT. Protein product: CASSPQGGTDTQYF. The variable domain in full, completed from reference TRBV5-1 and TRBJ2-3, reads KAGVTQTPRYLIKTRGQQVTLSCSPISGHRSVSWYQQTPGQGLQFLFEYFSETQRNKGNFPGRFSGRQFSNSRSEMNVSTLELGDSALYLCASSPQGGTDTQYFGPGTRLTVL.